A selection of T cell receptor beta chains follows, all from one sample in a study of T cell responses to AZD1222 COVID-19 vaccine. This table comes from immunoSEQ multiplex PCR, and its TCRdb copy is limited to in-frame clones, with some not included. Among about 130,000 clones listed, about 94% were seen once. The starting material was peripheral blood, obtained on day 0 of AZD1222 vaccination. The receptor set was obtained from an adult in good health. Each CDR3 is given with its conserved first and last residue. The order of the fields is D gene, V gene, clone size, J gene, CDR3 protein, CDR3 DNA. The D gene is left open where the match is weak. Part of the rows lack a size; the others show once, few, many or a class for expanded clones.

NA,TRBV6-2/TRBV6-3,NA,TRBJ2-3,CASSYTADTQYF,TGTGCCAGCAGTTACACGGCGGATACGCAGTATTTT
NA,TRBV11-2,NA,TRBJ1-2,CASSFGVRNSAWGYTF,TGTGCCAGCAGCTTCGGGGTTCGGAACTCCGCCTGGGGCTACACCTTC
NA,TRBV10-2,NA,TRBJ2-7,CASSDGGTYEQYF,TGCGCCAGCAGTGACGGCGGGACCTACGAGCAGTACTTC
NA,TRBV6-1,NA,TRBJ2-3,CASSEQGLGPDTQYF,TGTGCCAGCAGTGAACAGGGGCTGGGGCCAGATACGCAGTATTTT
NA,TRBV18,NA,TRBJ1-1,CASSPRPNTEAFF,TGTGCCAGCTCACCAAGACCGAACACTGAAGCTTTCTTT
TRBD1,TRBV10-3,NA,TRBJ2-1,CAISGQGANEQFF,TGTGCCATCAGTGGACAGGGGGCCAATGAGCAGTTCTTC
NA,TRBV11-2,NA,TRBJ2-5,CASSPAAPETQYF,TGTGCCAGCAGCCCAGCCGCCCCAGAGACCCAGTACTTC
NA,TRBV4-1,once,TRBJ2-5,CASSQDWGRQEETQYF,TGCGCCAGCAGCCAAGATTGGGGTCGACAGGAGGAGACCCAGTACTTC
NA,TRBV11-3,NA,TRBJ1-2,CASSSLRLGHGYTF,TGTGCCAGCAGCTCCCTCAGGTTAGGACATGGCTACACCTTC
NA,TRBV15,NA,TRBJ1-2,CATAGHNNYGYTF,TGTGCCACCGCCGGCCATAATAACTATGGCTACACCTTC
NA,TRBV2,NA,TRBJ2-1,CASSLPGLKGDEQFF,TGTGCCAGCAGTCTGCCAGGACTAAAGGGCGATGAGCAGTTCTTC
NA,TRBV4-2,NA,TRBJ1-6,CASSQEGGNNSPLHF,TGTGCCAGCAGCCAAGAGGGAGGGAATAATTCACCCCTCCACTTT
NA,TRBV7-6,NA,TRBJ1-4,CASSPRGGPTNEKLFF,TGTGCCAGCAGTCCCCGGGGGGGGCCAACTAATGAAAAACTGTTTTTT
NA,TRBV13,NA,TRBJ2-5,CASSLEETQYF,TGTGCCAGCAGCTTAGAAGAGACCCAGTACTTC
NA,TRBV7-8,once,TRBJ1-5,CASSLAGAPSNQPQHF,TGTGCCAGCAGCTTAGCGGGGGCCCCTAGCAATCAGCCCCAGCATTTT
TRBD1,TRBV19,NA,TRBJ1-3,CASRRTGVGAGNTIYF,TGTGCCAGCCGAAGGACAGGGGTCGGGGCTGGAAACACCATATATTTT
TRBD1,TRBV7-6,NA,TRBJ1-4,CASSLEGASTNEKLFF,TGTGCCAGCAGCTTAGAGGGGGCCTCAACTAATGAAAAACTGTTTTTT
NA,TRBV7-9,NA,TRBJ1-1,CASSLQDMNTEAFF,TGTGCCAGCAGCTTACAGGACATGAACACTGAAGCTTTCTTT
NA,TRBV3-1/TRBV3-2,NA,TRBJ2-5,CASSQRREETQYF,TGTGCCAGCAGCCAAAGGAGGGAAGAGACCCAGTACTTC
NA,TRBV30,NA,TRBJ1-2,CASIRGGYGYTF,TGTGCCTCCATCCGGGGCGGTTATGGCTACACCTTC
NA,TRBV2,NA,TRBJ2-1,CASSSGMDEQFF,TGTGCCAGCAGTTCGGGGATGGATGAGCAGTTCTTC
TRBD1,TRBV19,few,TRBJ1-4,CASGTGGSYLNEKLFF,TGTGCCAGTGGGACAGGGGGTTCTTATCTAAATGAAAAACTGTTTTTT
TRBD1,TRBV5-4,NA,TRBJ2-1,CASSPTGAGNNEQFF,TGTGCCAGCAGTCCGACAGGGGCAGGGAACAATGAGCAGTTCTTC
NA,TRBV2,NA,TRBJ1-2,CASYPGASGYGYTF,TGTGCCAGCTATCCGGGGGCGTCGGGGTATGGCTACACCTTC
TRBD2,TRBV9,NA,TRBJ2-3,CASSVGGGAITDTQYF,TGTGCCAGCAGCGTAGGCGGGGGGGCCATCACAGATACGCAGTATTTT
TRBD1,TRBV19,NA,TRBJ2-3,CASSINSLGQGVSTDTQYF,TGTGCCAGTAGTATCAACTCACTGGGACAGGGGGTATCCACAGATACGCAGTATTTT
TRBD1,TRBV6-5,few,TRBJ2-2,CASSYATGGSGELFF,TGTGCCAGCAGTTACGCGACAGGGGGCTCCGGGGAGCTGTTTTTT
NA,TRBV5-6,NA,TRBJ2-7,CASSSRASRVEQYF,TGTGCCAGCAGCTCCCGAGCGAGCAGGGTCGAGCAGTACTTC
NA,TRBV18,NA,TRBJ2-7,CASSPTGRAGEQYF,TGTGCCAGCTCACCGACAGGTCGGGCAGGCGAGCAGTACTTC
NA,TRBV5-4,NA,TRBJ1-1,CASSPNLRGNTEAFF,TGTGCCAGCAGCCCCAACTTAAGGGGGAACACTGAAGCTTTCTTT
TRBD1,TRBV15,NA,TRBJ2-3,CATSSPTGQRTDTQYF,TGTGCCACCAGCAGTCCGACGGGACAGCGCACAGATACGCAGTATTTT
TRBD2,TRBV6-5,once,TRBJ2-3,CASSYGAGGPPDTQYF,TGTGCCAGCAGTTACGGGGCGGGGGGGCCCCCAGATACGCAGTATTTT